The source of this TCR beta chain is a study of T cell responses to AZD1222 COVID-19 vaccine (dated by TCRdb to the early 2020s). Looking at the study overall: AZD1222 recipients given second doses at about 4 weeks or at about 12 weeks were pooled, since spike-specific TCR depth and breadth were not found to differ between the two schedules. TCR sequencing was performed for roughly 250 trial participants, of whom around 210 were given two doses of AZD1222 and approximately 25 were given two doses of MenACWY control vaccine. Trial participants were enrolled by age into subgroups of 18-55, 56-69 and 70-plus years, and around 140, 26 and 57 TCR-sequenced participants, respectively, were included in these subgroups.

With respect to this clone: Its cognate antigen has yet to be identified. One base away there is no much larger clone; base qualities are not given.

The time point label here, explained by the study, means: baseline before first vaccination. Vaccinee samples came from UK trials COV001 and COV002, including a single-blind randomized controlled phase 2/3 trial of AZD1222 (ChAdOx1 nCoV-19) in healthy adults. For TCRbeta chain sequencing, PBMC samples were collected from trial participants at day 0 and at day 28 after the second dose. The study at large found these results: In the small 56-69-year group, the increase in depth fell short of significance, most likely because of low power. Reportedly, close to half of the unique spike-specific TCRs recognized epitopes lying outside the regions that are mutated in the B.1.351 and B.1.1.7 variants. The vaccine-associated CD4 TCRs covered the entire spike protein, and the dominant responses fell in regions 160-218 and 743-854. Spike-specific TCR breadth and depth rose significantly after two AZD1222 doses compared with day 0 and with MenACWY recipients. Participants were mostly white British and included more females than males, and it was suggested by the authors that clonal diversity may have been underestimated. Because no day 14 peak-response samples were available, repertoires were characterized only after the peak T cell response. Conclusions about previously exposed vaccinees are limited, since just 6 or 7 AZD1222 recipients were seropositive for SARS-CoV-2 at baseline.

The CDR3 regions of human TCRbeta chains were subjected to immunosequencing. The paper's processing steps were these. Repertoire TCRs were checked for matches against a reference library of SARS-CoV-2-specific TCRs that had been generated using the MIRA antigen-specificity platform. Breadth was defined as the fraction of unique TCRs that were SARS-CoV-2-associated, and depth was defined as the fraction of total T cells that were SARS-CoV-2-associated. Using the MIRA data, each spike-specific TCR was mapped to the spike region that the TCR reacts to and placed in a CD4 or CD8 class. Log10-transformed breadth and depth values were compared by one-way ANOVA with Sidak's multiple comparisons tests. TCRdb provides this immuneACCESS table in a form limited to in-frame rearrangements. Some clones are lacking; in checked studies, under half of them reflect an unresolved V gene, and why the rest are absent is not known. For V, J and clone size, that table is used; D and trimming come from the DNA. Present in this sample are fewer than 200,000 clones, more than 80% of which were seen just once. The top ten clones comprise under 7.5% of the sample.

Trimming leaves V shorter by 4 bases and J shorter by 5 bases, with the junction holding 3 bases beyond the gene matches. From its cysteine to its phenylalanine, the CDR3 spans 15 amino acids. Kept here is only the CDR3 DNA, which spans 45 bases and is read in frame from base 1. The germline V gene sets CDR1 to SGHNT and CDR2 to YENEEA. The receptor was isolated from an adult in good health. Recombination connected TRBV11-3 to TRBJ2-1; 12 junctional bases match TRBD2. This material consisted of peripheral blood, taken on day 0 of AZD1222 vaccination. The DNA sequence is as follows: TGTGCCAGCAGCTCCCGACTAGCGGGAGACAATGAGCAGTTCTTC. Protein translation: CASSSRLAGDNEQFF.